The next 17 T cell receptor beta chains were all read from a single sample in a study of shared clonotypes between healthy human individuals. TCRdb's copy holds only in-frame clones and misses some; the assay was immunoSEQ multiplex PCR. The table shows fewer than 2.5 million clones, with over 85% occurring only once. The sequencing input was naive CD4+ T cells from PBMCs. Described subset: CD45RA+ positively selected. These receptors were obtained from a man aged 18 to 29 in good health. Some clones in this sample may be carry-over from other donors' samples.

V and J are TRBV19 and TRBJ2-1, with 7 bases matching TRBD2. J was trimmed by 7 bases and V by 4 bases; bases with no gene match: 13. CDR1 is LNHDA, CDR2 SQIVND, per germline (reference sequence). The CDR3 has 16 amino acids. In DNA, the CDR3 is TGTGCCAGTAGTAAGTCGGGAGGAGCCAAACGTAATGAGCAGTTCTTC. This encodes CASSKSGGAKRNEQFF. The whole variable domain, filled in from reference TRBV19 and TRBJ2-1, reads DGGITQSPKYLFRKEGQNVTLSCEQNLNHDAMYWYRQDPGQGLRLIYYSQIVNDFQKGDIAEGYSVSREKKESFPLTVTSAQKNPTAFYLCASSKSGGAKRNEQFFGPGTRLTVL.

The CDR3 nucleotides are TGTGCCAGCAGCTTAGTTTCAAGTTTCCAGGCTTCCACCTACGAGCAGTACTTC. It translates to CASSLVSSFQASTYEQYF. The chain joins TRBV7-2 to TRBJ2-7; D call uncertain. The CDR3 contains 18 residues. Germline V CDR1 and CDR2: SGHTA, FQGNSA. V was trimmed by 1 base and J by 2 bases, leaving 21 bases between them.

This clone showed up just once. Distinct nucleotide sequences in the sample also encode this CDR3. The rearrangement links TRBV9 to TRBJ2-3, with 14 positions matching TRBD2. This CDR3 is built from 15 residues. The J segment lost 6 bases and the V segment lost 3 bases, leaving 3 bases of the junction unmatched. The germline V gene encodes CDR1 SGDLS and CDR2 YYNGEE. CDR3 in DNA: TGTGCCAGCAGCGGAAGACTAGCGGGAGGGGATACGCAGTATTTT. Encoded protein: CASSGRLAGGDTQYF.

The chain recombines TRBV29-1 with TRBJ2-3; 12 bases line up with TRBD2. In germline, CDR1 is SQVTM, CDR2 ANQGSEA. This CDR3 spans 15 amino acids. The trim removed 7 bases at V and 9 bases at J, leaving 14 bases unmatched. The CDR3 DNA is TGCAGCGGCGAAGGGCTAGCGGGAGGGAGGGGGACGCAGTATTTT. It specifies CSGEGLAGGRGTQYF.

The J gene is TRBJ1-6, the V gene TRBV5-1; no clear D gene. The CDR3 contains 17 residues. Germline CDR1 is SGHRS and CDR2 is YFSETQ. Trimming stripped 0 bases from V and 5 bases from J, with 15 bases between. CDR3 residues: CASSLAGPTVDNSPLHF. The DNA of the CDR3 is TGCGCCAGCAGCTTGGCCGGGCCTACTGTCGATAATTCACCCCTCCACTTT.

The V call is TRBV2, the J call TRBJ2-4; no definite D call. CDR3 length equals 11 residues. V lost 8 bases, J lost 5 bases, and 7 bases lay in between. Germline loops: CDR1 SNHLY, CDR2 FYNNEI. CDR3 nucleotide sequence: TGTGCCAGCTCATTAGAAAACATTCAGTACTTC. Its translation is CASSLENIQYF.

The V and J genes are TRBV4-1 and TRBJ2-3; the D gene is possibly TRBD1 (5 bases). The CDR3 sequence is 17 residues long. Germline V lookup: CDR1 MGHRA, CDR2 YSYEKL. V lost 1 base and J lost 1, with 15 bases in between. CDR3 nucleotides: TGCGCCAGCAGCCAAGTGGGGCAGGAAAGACGCACAGATACGCAGTATTTT. Translation gives CASSQVGQERRTDTQYF.

This clone has only one observation. This chain links TRBV29-1 with TRBJ2-3, with TRBD2 matching 9 bases. V shed 7 bases, J shed 3 bases, and the junction held 14 bases outside the gene matches. This CDR3 comprises 16 residues. CDR1 is SQVTM, CDR2 ANQGSEA, per germline. The CDR3 coding sequence is TGCAGCGCGGGGGGGATTTTAGCGGGAGCGACAGATACGCAGTATTTT. Its translation is CSAGGILAGATDTQYF.

The rearrangement links TRBV7-2 to TRBJ2-7, with 10 bases matching TRBD1. J was trimmed by 5 bases and V by 4 bases; bases with no gene match: 8. The CDR3 sequence is 15 residues long. Germline V lookup: CDR1 SGHTA, CDR2 FQGNSA. CDR3 region: CASSYNGQGEHEQYF. The DNA for the CDR3 is TGTGCCAGCAGCTACAACGGACAGGGGGAACACGAGCAGTACTTC.

This clone was recorded once. The chain uses TRBV28 and TRBJ1-4; a possible D gene is TRBD1 (5 bases). Trimming stripped 6 bases from V and 7 bases from J, with 18 bases between. CDR1 is MDHEN, CDR2 SYDVKM, per germline. The CDR3 runs to 15 residues. CDR3 coding DNA: TGTGCCAGCAGCCCCGGGGGGAAAGAGAGTGAAAAACTGTTTTTT. As protein: CASSPGGKESEKLFF.

The table lists this clone with a count of one. The genes are TRBV2 and TRBJ2-1; D is uncertain. The germline V gene encodes CDR1 SNHLY and CDR2 FYNNEI. This CDR3 comprises 14 residues. Trimming left V 5 bases short and J 5 bases short, with 13 bases between. CDR3 loop: CASSPLTGNNEQFF. The DNA of the CDR3 is TGTGCCAGCAGTCCTCTGACGGGTAACAATGAGCAGTTCTTC.

V and J are TRBV7-3 and TRBJ2-3; unclear D gene. The V gene's germline CDR1 is SGHTA and CDR2 FQGTGA. V was clipped by 5 bases and J by 6 bases, with 15 bases between them. The CDR3 covers 14 residues. In nucleotides, the CDR3 is TGTGCCAGCAGCCTGAATGCCCCCCGGGATACGCAGTATTTT. Encoded protein: CASSLNAPRDTQYF.

The genes are TRBV7-9 and TRBJ2-7; 13 nucleotides align to TRBD2. The germline V gene encodes CDR1 SEHNR and CDR2 FQNEAQ (reference sequence). V shed 1 base, J shed 3 bases, and the junction held 9 bases outside the gene matches. The CDR3 is made up of 18 amino acids. In DNA, the CDR3 is TGTGCCAGCAGCTTAGAAGGACTAGCGGGAGAGTTTTTCTACGAGCAGTACTTC. Translating gives CASSLEGLAGEFFYEQYF.

The chain is built from TRBV7-3 and TRBJ2-1; D possibly corresponds to TRBD1 (7 bases). The germline V gene encodes CDR1 SGHTA and CDR2 FQGTGA. With 4 bases removed from V and 4 bases from J, the gap between germline ends came to 11 bases. This CDR3 contains 14 residues. The CDR3 DNA is TGTGCCAGCAGCTCCCAGGGGGGATACAATGAGCAGTTCTTC. Its protein is CASSSQGGYNEQFF.

The genes are TRBV4-1 and TRBJ1-1, with D unclear. The CDR3 has 17 amino acids. The germline gives CDR1 MGHRA, CDR2 YSYEKL. V shed 0 bases and J shed 1 base, with 15 bases lying between them. The CDR3 bases are TGCGCCAGCAGCCAAGATAAAACTTGGGCCAAGAACACTGAAGCTTTCTTT. As protein: CASSQDKTWAKNTEAFF.

This chain links TRBV7-8 with TRBJ2-7, with TRBD1 identical over 8 bases. Germline V lookup: CDR1 SGHVS, CDR2 FQNEAQ. Unmatched junction bases numbered 2, after V lost 2 bases and J lost 5 bases. The CDR3 sequence is 13 residues long. The CDR3 reads CASSLNRGNEQYF. DNA for the CDR3: TGTGCCAGCAGCTTAAACAGGGGGAACGAGCAGTACTTC.

This clone was seen once. One junction end disagrees with the germline gene, perhaps due to a read error. The CDR3 reads CASREQALPNEKLFF. The CDR3 bases are TGTGCCAGCCGTGAACAGGCGCTCCCTAATGAAAAACTGTTTTTT. The V call is TRBV2, the J call TRBJ1-4, with a tentative D call TRBD1 (5 bases). This CDR3 is 15 amino acids long. Germline lookup yields CDR1 SNHLY and CDR2 FYNNEI.